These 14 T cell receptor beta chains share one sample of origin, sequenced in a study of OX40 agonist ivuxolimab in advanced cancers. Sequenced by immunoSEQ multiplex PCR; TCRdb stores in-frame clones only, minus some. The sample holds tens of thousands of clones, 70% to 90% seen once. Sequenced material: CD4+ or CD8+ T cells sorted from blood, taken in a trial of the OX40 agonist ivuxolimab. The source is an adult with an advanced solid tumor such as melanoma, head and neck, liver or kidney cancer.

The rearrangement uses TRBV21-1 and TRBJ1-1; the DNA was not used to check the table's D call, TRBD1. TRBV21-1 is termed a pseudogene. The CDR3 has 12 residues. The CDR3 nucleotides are TGTGCCAGCAACAGGGGTGGCACTGAAGCTTTCTTT. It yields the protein CASNRGGTEAFF.

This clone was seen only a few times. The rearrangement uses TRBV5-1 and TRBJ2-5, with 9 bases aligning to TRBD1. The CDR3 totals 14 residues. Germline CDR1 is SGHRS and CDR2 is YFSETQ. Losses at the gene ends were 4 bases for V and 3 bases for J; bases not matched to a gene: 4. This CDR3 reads CASSLRDREETQYF. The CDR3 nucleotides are TGCGCCAGCAGCCTCCGGGACAGGGAAGAGACCCAGTACTTC. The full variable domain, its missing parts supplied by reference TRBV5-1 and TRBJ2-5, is KAGVTQTPRYLIKTRGQQVTLSCSPISGHRSVSWYQQTPGQGLQFLFEYFSETQRNKGNFPGRFSGRQFSNSRSEMNVSTLELGDSALYLCASSLRDREETQYFGPGTRLLVL.

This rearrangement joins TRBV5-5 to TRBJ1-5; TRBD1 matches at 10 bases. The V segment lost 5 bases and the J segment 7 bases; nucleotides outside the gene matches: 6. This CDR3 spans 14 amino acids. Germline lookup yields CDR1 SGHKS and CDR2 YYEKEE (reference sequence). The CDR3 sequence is CASRGTGDGQPQHF. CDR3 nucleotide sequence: TGTGCCAGCAGGGGGACAGGGGACGGGCAGCCCCAGCATTTT.

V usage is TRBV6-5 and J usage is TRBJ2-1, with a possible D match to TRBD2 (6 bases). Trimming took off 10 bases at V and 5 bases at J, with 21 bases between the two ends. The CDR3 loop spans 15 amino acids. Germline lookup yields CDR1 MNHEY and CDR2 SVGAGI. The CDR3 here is CATVPLAAGNNEQFF. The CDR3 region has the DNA TGTGCCACAGTACCGTTAGCGGCTGGGAACAATGAGCAGTTCTTC.

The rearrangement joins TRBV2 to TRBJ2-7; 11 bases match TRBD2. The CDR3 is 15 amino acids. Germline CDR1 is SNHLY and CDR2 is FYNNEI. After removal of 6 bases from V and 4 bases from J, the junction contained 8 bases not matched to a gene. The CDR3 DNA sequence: TGTGCCAGCAGACTAGCGGGAGAAGGGGGTTACGAGCAGTACTTC. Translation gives CASRLAGEGGYEQYF.

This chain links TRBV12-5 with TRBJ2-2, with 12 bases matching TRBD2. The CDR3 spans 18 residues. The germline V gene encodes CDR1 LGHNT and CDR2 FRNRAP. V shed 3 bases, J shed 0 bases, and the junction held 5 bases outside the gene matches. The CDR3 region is CASGFTSGGIANTGELFF. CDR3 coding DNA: TGTGCTAGTGGTTTTACTAGCGGGGGGATCGCGAACACCGGGGAGCTGTTTTTT.

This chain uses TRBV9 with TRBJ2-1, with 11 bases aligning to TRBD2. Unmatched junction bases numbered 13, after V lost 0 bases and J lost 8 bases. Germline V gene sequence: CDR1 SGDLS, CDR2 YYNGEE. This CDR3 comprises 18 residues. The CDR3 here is CASSVASSGGLRPHEQFF. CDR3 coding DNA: TGTGCCAGCAGCGTAGCTTCTAGCGGGGGGCTCCGCCCACATGAGCAGTTCTTC.

In DNA, the CDR3 is TGTGCCTGGAGTGTAGGGCCTGGGGGGGGGAATTCACCCCTCCACTTT. This sequence encodes CAWSVGPGGGNSPLHF. The chain combines TRBV30 with TRBJ1-6, with a weak D call TRBD1 (5 bases). The CDR3 is made up of 16 amino acids. Trimming left V 0 bases short and J 7 bases short, with 16 bases between. The germline V gene has CDR1 GTSNPN and CDR2 SVGIG (reference sequence).

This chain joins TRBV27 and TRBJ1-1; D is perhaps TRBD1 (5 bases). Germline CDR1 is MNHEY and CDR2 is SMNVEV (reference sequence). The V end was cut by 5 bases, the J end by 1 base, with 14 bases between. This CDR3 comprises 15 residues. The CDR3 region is CASSITGDTNTEAFF. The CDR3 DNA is TGTGCCAGCAGTATAACAGGAGACACGAACACTGAAGCTTTCTTT.

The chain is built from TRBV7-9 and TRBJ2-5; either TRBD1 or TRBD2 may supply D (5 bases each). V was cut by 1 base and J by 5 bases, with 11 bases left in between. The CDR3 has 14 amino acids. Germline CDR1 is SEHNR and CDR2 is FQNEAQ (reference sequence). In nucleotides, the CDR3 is TGTGCCAGCAGCTTAGTGGGGGTTTTGGAGACCCAGTACTTC. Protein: CASSLVGVLETQYF.

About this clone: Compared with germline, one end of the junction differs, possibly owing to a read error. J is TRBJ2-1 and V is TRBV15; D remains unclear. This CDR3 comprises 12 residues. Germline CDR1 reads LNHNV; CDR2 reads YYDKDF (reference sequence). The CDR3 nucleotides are TGTGCCACCAGCAGAGATTACACTGAGCAGTTCTTC. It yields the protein CATSRDYTEQFF.

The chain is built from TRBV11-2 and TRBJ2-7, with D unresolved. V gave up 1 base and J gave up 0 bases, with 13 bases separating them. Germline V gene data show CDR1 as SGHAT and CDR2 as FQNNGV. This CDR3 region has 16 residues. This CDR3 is CASSLARVRSSYEQYF. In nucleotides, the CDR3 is TGTGCCAGCAGCTTAGCACGAGTTCGTAGCTCCTACGAGCAGTACTTC. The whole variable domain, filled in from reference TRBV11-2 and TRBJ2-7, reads EAGVAQSPRYKIIEKRQSVAFWCNPISGHATLYWYQQILGQGPKLLIQFQNNGVVDDSQLPKDRFSAERLKGVDSTLKIQPAKLEDSAVYLCASSLARVRSSYEQYFGPGTRLTVT.

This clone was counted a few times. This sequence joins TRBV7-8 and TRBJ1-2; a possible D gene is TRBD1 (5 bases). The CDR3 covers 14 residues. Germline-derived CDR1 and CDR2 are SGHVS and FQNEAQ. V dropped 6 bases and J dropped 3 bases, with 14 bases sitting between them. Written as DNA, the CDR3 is TGTGCCAGCAGGCGAGCGACAGAGGACTATGGCTACACCTTC. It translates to CASRRATEDYGYTF.

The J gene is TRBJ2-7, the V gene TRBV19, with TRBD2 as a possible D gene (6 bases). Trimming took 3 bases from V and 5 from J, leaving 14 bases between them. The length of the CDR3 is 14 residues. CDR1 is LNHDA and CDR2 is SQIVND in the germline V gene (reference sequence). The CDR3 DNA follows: TGTGCCAGTAGTATTGGGGGGAGTATGAACGAGCAGTACTTC. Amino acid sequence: CASSIGGSMNEQYF.